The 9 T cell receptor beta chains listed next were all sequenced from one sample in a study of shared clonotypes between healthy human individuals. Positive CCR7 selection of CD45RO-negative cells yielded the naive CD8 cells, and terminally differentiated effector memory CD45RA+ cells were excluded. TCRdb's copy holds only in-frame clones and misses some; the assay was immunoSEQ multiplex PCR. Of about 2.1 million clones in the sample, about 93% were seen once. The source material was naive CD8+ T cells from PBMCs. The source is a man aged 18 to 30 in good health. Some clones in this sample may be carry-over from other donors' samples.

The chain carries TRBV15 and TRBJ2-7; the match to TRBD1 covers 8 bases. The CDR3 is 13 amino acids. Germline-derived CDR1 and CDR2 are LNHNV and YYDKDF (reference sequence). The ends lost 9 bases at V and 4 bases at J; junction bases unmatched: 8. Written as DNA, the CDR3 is TGTGCCACTCGGACAGGGCGTGAATACGAGCAGTACTTC. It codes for CATRTGREYEQYF.

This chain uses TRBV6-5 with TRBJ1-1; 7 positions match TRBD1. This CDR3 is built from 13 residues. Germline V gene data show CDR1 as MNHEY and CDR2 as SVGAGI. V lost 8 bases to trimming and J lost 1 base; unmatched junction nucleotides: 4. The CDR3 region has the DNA TGTGCCAGCGCCGGGACAGCGAACACTGAAGCTTTCTTT. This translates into CASAGTANTEAFF.

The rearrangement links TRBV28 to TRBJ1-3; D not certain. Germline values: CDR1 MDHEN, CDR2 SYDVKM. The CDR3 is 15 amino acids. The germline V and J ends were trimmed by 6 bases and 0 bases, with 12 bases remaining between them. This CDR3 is CASRSGRSSGNTIYF. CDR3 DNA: TGTGCCAGCAGAAGCGGACGTTCCTCTGGAAACACCATATATTTT.

The CDR3 DNA sequence: TGCGCCAGCCCGTTCACGACAGGTTCCGAGCAGTACTTC. Encoded protein: CASPFTTGSEQYF. The chain uses TRBV5-1 and TRBJ2-7, with D perhaps matching TRBD1 (6 bases). Per the germline V gene, CDR1 is SGHRS and CDR2 is YFSETQ. The V end lost 7 bases, the J end lost 6 bases, and 17 bases lay between the germline ends. The CDR3 totals 13 residues.

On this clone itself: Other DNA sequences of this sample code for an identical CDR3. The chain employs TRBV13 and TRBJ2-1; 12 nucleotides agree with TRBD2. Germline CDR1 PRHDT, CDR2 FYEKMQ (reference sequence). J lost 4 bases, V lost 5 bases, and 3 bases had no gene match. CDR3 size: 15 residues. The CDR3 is CASSLGTSGYNEQFF. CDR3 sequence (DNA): TGTGCCAGCAGCCTGGGGACTAGCGGGTACAATGAGCAGTTCTTC.

The CDR3 sequence: CASKPGRERLEQYF. CDR3 nucleotides: TGCGCCAGTAAGCCGGGGCGGGAGCGTTTGGAGCAGTACTTC. This sequence joins TRBV5-1 and TRBJ2-7; TRBD2 matches 7 bases. This CDR3 has 14 residues. The V gene's germline CDR1 is SGHRS and CDR2 YFSETQ. Losses at the gene ends were 8 bases for V and 7 bases for J; bases not matched to a gene: 15. Full variable domain (outside the CDR3, taken from reference TRBV5-1 and TRBJ2-7): KAGVTQTPRYLIKTRGQQVTLSCSPISGHRSVSWYQQTPGQGLQFLFEYFSETQRNKGNFPGRFSGRQFSNSRSEMNVSTLELGDSALYLCASKPGRERLEQYFGPGTRLTVT.

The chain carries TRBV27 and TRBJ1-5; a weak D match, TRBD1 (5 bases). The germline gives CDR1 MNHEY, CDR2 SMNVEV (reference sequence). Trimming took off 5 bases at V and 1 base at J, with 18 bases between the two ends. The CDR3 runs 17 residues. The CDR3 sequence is CASSPQRGLTSNQPQHF. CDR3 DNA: TGTGCCAGCAGTCCACAGAGGGGACTTACAAGCAATCAGCCCCAGCATTTT.

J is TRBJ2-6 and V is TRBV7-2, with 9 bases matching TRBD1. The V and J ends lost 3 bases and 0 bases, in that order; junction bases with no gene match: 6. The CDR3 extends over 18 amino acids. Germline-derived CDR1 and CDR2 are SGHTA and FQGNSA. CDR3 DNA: TGTGCCAGCAGCTTCCGGGACAGGGTAATCTCTGGGGCCAACGTCCTGACTTTC. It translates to CASSFRDRVISGANVLTF.

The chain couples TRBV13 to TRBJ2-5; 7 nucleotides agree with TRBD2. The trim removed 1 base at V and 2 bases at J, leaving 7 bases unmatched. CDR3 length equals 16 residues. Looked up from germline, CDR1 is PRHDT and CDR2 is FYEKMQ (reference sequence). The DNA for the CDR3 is TGTGCCAGCAGCTTAGCGGCTAGCGGAGGACAAGAGACCCAGTACTTC. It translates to CASSLAASGGQETQYF.